This TCR beta chain was observed in a study of T cell responses to AZD1222 COVID-19 vaccine. General observations from the study: After the peak T cell response, and only then, were repertoires sampled. Vaccination with two AZD1222 doses was followed by a rise in Spike-specific TCR breadth and depth.

On this clone itself: Antigen specificity is unknown.

TCRdb's copy holds only in-frame clones and misses some; the assay was immunoSEQ multiplex PCR. Here the sample spans approximately 65,000 clones, almost 90% being singletons. The length of the CDR3 is 12 residues. V was trimmed by 0 bases and J by 5 bases, leaving 6 bases between them. The V gene's germline CDR1 is SGHRS and CDR2 YFSETQ. The chain carries TRBV5-1 and TRBJ2-7; D perhaps matches TRBD2 (6 bases). The clonotype originates from an adult in good health. The starting material was peripheral blood, obtained on day 0 of AZD1222 vaccination. CDR3 coding DNA: TGCGCCAGCAGCTTGGAGCGGGACGAGCAGTACTTC. Translated, it gives CASSLERDEQYF.